A single sample gave rise to the 4 T cell receptor beta chains below, sequenced in a study of T cells after yellow fever vaccination. TCRdb redid the calling of the 5' RACE reads with MiXCR, one entry per CDR3 protein. The sample yields around 110,000 distinct CDR3 sequences, 7% to 8.5% seen once. The starting material was CD8+ T cells sorted from PBMCs, obtained 45 days after the yellow fever booster vaccination. The receptors come from a man younger than 45 who received the YFV17D yellow fever vaccine.

The genes are TRBV15 and TRBJ1-5, with D possibly TRBD1 on 5 matching bases. Trimming cost V 0 bases and J 7 bases, with 13 bases left between them. The length of the CDR3 is 15 residues. Germline CDR1 reads LNHNV; CDR2 reads YYDKDF (reference sequence). DNA for the CDR3: TGTGCCACCAGCAGAGATTGGAGGGGCGGGCAGCCCCAGCATTTT. Protein: CATSRDWRGGQPQHF.

This clonotype was detected many times. The chain couples TRBV14 to TRBJ2-7, with a tentative D call TRBD2 (6 bases). Germline-derived CDR1 and CDR2 are SGHDN and FVKESK. This CDR3 is built from 12 residues. V was pared by 4 bases and J by 2 bases, with 6 bases between. CDR3 sequence: CASSRLAYEQYF. CDR3 DNA sequence: TGTGCCAGCAGCCGACTAGCCTACGAGCAGTACTTC.

This clonotype has a count of ten or more. The genes are TRBV11-2 and TRBJ2-5; D uncertain. Germline CDR1 reads SGHAT; CDR2 reads FQNNGV. With 3 bases removed from V and 2 bases from J, the gap between germline ends came to 13 bases. The CDR3 length is 15 residues. CDR3 residues: CASSLGSVLQETQYF. The CDR3 DNA follows: TGTGCCAGCAGCTTGGGTTCAGTTTTGCAAGAGACCCAGTACTTC.

This clonotype was seen at least ten times. The gene calls are TRBV6-5 and TRBJ2-1; 12 bases line up with TRBD2. Germline-derived CDR1 and CDR2 are MNHEY and SVGAGI. CDR3 size: 15 residues. Trimming removed 4 bases from V and 3 bases from J; junction bases left unmatched: 1. CDR3 sequence: CASSSTSGSYNEQFF. In nucleotides, the CDR3 is TGTGCCAGCAGTTCGACTAGCGGGAGCTACAATGAGCAGTTCTTC.